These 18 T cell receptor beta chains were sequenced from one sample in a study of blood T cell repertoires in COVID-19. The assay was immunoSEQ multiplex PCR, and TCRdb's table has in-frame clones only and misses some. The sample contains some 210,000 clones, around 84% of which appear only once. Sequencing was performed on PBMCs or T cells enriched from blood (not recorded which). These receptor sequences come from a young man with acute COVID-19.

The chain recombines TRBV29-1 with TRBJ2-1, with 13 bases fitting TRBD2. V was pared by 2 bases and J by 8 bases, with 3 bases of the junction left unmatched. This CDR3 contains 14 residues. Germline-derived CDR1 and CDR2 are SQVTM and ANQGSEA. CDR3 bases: TGCAGCGTTGAACAACTAGCGGGGGGGGATGAGCAGTTCTTC. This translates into CSVEQLAGGDEQFF.

CDR3 DNA sequence: TGTGCCACCAGTGATACCGGGACAAAATCCTACGAGCAGTACTTC. Its protein product is CATSDTGTKSYEQYF. The chain has TRBV24-1 and TRBJ2-7, with D possibly being TRBD1 (6 bases). The CDR3 has 15 amino acids. Germline CDR1 is KGHDR and CDR2 is SFDVKD. Between the trimmed V and J ends, which lost 3 bases and 1 base, there was a span of 12 bases.

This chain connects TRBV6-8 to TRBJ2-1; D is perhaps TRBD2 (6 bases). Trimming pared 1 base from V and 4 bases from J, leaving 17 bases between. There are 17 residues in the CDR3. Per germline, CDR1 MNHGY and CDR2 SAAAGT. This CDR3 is CASSYCYRDWLYNEQFF. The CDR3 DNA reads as TGTGCCAGCAGTTACTGTTACCGGGACTGGCTTTACAATGAGCAGTTCTTC.

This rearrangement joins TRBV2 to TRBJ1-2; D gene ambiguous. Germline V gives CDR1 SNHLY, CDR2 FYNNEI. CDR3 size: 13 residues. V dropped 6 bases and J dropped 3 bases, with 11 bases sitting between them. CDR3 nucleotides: TGTGCCAGCAGCTCCCGGACTGACTATGGCTACACCTTC. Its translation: CASSSRTDYGYTF. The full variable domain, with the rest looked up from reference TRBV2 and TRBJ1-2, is EPEVTQTPSHQVTQMGQEVILRCVPISNHLYFYWYRQILGQKVEFLVSFYNNEISEKSEIFDDQFSVERPDGSNFTLKIRSTKLEDSAMYFCASSSRTDYGYTFGSGTRLTVV.

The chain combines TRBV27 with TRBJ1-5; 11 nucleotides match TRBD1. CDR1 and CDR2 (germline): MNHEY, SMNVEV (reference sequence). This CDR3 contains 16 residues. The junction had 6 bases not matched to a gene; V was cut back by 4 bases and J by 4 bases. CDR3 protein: CASSSRTGGVNQPQHF. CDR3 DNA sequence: TGTGCCAGCAGTTCCCGGACAGGGGGCGTTAATCAGCCCCAGCATTTT.

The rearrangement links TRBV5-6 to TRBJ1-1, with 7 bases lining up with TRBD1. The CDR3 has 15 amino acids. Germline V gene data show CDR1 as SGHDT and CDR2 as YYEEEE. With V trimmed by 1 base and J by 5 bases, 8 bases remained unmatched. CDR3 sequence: CASSLFQGGLTEAFF. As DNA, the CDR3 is TGTGCCAGCAGCTTGTTCCAGGGGGGTCTGACTGAAGCTTTCTTT.

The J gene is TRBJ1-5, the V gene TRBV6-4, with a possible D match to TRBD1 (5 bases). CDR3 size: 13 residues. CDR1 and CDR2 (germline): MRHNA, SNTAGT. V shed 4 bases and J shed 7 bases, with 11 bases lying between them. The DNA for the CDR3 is TGTGCCAGCAGTGCCCAGGGAGGGCAGCCCCAGCATTTT. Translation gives CASSAQGGQPQHF.

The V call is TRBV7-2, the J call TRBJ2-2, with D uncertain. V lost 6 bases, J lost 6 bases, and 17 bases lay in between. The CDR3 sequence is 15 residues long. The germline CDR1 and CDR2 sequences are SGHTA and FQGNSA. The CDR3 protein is CASSQGAASAGELFF. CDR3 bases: TGTGCCAGCAGTCAAGGCGCAGCCAGCGCCGGGGAGCTGTTTTTT.

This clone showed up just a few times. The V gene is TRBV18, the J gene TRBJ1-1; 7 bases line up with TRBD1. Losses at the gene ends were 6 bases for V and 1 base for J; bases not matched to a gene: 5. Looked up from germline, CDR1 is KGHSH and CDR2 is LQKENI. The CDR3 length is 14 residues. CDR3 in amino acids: CASSQDRKNTEAFF. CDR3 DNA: TGTGCCAGCTCGCAGGACAGGAAGAACACTGAAGCTTTCTTT.

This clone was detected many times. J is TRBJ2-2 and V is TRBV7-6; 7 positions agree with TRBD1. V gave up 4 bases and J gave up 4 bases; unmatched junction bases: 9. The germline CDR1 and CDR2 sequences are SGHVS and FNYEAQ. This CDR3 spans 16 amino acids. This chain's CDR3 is CASSSLTGTGTGELFF. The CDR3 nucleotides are TGTGCCAGCAGCTCGCTGACAGGGACGGGCACCGGGGAGCTGTTTTTT. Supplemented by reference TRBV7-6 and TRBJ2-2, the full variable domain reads GAGVSQSPRYKVTKRGQDVALRCDPISGHVSLYWYRQALGQGPEFLTYFNYEAQQDKSGLPNDRFSAERPEGSISTLTIQRTEQRDSAMYRCASSSLTGTGTGELFFGEGSRLTVL.

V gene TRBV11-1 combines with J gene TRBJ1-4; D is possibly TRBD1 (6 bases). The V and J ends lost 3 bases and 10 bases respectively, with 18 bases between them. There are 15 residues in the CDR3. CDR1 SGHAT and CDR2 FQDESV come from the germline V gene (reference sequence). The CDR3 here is CASSLNRVGIGKLFF. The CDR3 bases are TGTGCCAGCAGCTTGAACAGGGTTGGAATCGGAAAACTGTTTTTT.

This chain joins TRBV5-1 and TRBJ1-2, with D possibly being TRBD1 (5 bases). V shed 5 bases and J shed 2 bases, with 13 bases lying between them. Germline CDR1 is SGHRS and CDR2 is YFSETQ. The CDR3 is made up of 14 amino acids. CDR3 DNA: TGCGCCAGCAGACGTAGCGGGGGAAACTATGGCTACACCTTC. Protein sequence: CASRRSGGNYGYTF.

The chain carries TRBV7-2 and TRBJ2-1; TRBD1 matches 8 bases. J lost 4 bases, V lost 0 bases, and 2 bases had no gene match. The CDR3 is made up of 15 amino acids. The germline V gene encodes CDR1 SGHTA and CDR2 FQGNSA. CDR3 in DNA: TGTGCCAGCAGCTTAGCGACAGGGGCATACAATGAGCAGTTCTTC. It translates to CASSLATGAYNEQFF.

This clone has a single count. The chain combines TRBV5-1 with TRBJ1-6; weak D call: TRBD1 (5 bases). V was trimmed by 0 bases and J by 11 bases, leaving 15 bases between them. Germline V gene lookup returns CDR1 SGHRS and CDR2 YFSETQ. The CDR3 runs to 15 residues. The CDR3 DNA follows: TGCGCCAGCAGCTTGGGACAGAGCGAAGGCCCACCCCTCCACTTT. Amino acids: CASSLGQSEGPPLHF.

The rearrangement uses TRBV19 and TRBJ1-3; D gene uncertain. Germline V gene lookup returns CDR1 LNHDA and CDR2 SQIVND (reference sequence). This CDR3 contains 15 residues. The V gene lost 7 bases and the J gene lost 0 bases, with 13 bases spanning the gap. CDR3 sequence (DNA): TGTGCCAGTACCCGTGTGGTGAGCTCTGGAAACACCATATATTTT. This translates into CASTRVVSSGNTIYF.

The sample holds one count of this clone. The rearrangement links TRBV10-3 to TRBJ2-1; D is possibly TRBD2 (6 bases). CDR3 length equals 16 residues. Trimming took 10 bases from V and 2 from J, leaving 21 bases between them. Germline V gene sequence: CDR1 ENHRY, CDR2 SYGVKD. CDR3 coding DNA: TGTGCCACGCTTTTTCGCCCCGGAGGGCCCTACAATGAGCAGTTCTTC. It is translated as CATLFRPGGPYNEQFF.

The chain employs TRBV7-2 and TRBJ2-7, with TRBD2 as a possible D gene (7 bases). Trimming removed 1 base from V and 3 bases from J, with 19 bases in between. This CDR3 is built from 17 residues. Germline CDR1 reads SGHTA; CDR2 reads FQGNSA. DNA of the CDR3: TGTGCCAGCAGCTTAGTTACGTGGGGGCGGGAGAACTACGAGCAGTACTTC. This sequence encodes CASSLVTWGRENYEQYF.

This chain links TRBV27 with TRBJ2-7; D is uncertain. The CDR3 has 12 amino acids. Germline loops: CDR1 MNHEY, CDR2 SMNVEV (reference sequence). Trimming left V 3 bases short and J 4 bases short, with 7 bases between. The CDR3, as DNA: TGTGCCAGCAGTTTCTCGGGTTACGAGCAGTACTTC. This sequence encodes CASSFSGYEQYF.